The 4 T cell receptor beta chains below come from one sample, sequenced in a study of blood T cells in healthy people across ages. PCR was performed a second time for about 6 to 12 cycles using a sample-barcoded 5' primer and a J-beta primer mix. TCRdb fed the 5' RACE reads into MiXCR, producing one record per CDR3 protein. The sample carries 1.8 million or so distinct CDR3 sequences, roughly 43% recorded once. Sequencing was done on a sample of blood. All receptors come from a human donor in good health.

The chain combines TRBV4-1 with TRBJ1-5; weak D call: TRBD1 (6 bases). The CDR3 covers 16 residues. With 4 bases removed from V and 3 bases from J, the gap between germline ends came to 16 bases. Germline CDR1 MGHRA, CDR2 YSYEKL. The CDR3 DNA sequence: TGCGCCAGCAGCCGGTGGGAGGGGGAAGACAATCAGCCCCAGCATTTT. Translating gives CASSRWEGEDNQPQHF.

The chain uses TRBV10-3 and TRBJ2-6; 9 bases are a match to TRBD1. V was clipped by 3 bases and J by 0 bases; unmatched bases: 6. There are 18 residues in the CDR3. Germline V gene lookup returns CDR1 ENHRY and CDR2 SYGVKD. The CDR3 bases are TGTGCCATCAGTGAAGGGGGACAGGGATACTCTGGGGCCAACGTCCTGACTTTC. Translated: CAISEGGQGYSGANVLTF.

This clonotype has more than one count but fewer than ten. The rearrangement joins TRBV5-1 to TRBJ2-1; TRBD2 aligns across 13 bases. Unmatched junction bases numbered 6, after V lost 1 base and J lost 8 bases. This CDR3 spans 16 amino acids. Germline V CDR1 and CDR2: SGHRS, YFSETQ. CDR3 protein: CASSLMGTSGDYEQFF. The CDR3 DNA sequence: TGCGCCAGCAGCTTGATGGGGACTAGCGGGGACTATGAGCAGTTCTTC.

Only a few counts were recorded for this clonotype. This rearrangement joins TRBV12-5 to TRBJ2-5; D remains unclear. Germline V gene data show CDR1 as LGHNT and CDR2 as FRNRAP. CDR3 length equals 13 residues. V was shortened by 7 bases and J by 4 bases, with 13 bases between the two germline ends. The CDR3 reads CASAGLRRETQYF. CDR3 bases: TGTGCTAGTGCTGGGTTACGTCGAGAGACCCAGTACTTC.